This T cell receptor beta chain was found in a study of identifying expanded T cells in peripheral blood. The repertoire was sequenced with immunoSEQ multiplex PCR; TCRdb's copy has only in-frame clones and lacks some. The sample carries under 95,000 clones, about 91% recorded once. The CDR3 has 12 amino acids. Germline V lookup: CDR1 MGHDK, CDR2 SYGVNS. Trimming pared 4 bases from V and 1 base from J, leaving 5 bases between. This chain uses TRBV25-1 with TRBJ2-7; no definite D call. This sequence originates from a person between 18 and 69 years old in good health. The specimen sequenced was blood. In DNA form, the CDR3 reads TGTGCCAGCAGTGGGGGATCCTACGAGCAGTACTTC. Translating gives CASSGGSYEQYF.